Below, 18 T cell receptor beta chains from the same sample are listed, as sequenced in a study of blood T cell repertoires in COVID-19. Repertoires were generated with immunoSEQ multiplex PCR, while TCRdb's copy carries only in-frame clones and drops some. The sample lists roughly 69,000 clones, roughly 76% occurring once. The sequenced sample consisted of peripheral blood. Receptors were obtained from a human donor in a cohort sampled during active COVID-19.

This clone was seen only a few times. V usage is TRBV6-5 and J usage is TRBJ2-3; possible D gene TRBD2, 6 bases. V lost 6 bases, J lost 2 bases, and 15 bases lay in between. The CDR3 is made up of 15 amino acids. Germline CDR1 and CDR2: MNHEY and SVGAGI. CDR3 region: CASRPGLTDTDTQYF. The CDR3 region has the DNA TGTGCCAGCAGACCGGGACTTACCGACACAGATACGCAGTATTTT.

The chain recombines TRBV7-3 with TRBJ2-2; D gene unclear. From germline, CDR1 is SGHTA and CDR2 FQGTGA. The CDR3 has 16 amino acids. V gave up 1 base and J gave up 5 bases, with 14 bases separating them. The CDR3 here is CASSLNMGEITGELFF. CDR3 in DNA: TGTGCCAGCAGCTTAAACATGGGCGAGATAACCGGGGAGCTGTTTTTT. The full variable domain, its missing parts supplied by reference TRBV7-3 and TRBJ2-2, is GAGVSQTPSNKVTEKGKYVELRCDPISGHTALYWYRQSLGQGPEFLIYFQGTGAADDSGLPNDRFFAVRPEGSVSTLKIQRTERGDSAVYLCASSLNMGEITGELFFGEGSRLTVL.

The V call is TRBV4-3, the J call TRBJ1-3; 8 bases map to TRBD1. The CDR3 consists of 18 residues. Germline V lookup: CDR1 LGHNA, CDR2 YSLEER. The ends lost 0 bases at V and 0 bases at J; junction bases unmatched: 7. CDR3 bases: TGCGCCAGCAGCCAAGATTTTGCAGGGGGCATCTCTGGAAACACCATATATTTT. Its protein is CASSQDFAGGISGNTIYF.

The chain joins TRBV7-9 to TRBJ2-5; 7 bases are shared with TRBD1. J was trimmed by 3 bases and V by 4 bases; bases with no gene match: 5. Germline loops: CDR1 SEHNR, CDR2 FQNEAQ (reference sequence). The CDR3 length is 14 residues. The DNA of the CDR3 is TGTGCCAGCAGCTCTTCAACAGGGGAAGAGACCCAGTACTTC. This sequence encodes CASSSSTGEETQYF. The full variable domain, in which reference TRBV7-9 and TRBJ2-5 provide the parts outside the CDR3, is DTGVSQNPRHKITKRGQNVTFRCDPISEHNRLYWYRQTLGQGPEFLTYFQNEAQLEKSRLLSDRFSAERPKGSFSTLEIQRTEQGDSAMYLCASSSSTGEETQYFGPGTRLLVL.

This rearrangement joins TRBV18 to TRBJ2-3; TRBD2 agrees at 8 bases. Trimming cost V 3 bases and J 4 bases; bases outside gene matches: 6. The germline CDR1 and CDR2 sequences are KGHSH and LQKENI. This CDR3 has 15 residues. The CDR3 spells CASSPGLGQPDTQYF. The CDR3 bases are TGTGCCAGCTCACCGGGACTAGGGCAGCCAGATACGCAGTATTTT.

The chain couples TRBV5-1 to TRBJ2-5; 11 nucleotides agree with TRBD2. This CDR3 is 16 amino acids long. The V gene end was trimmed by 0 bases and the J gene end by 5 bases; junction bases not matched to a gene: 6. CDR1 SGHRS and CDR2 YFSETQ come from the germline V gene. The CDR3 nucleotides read TGCGCCAGCAGCTTGGAGGCTAGCGGGGGGAGGGAGACCCAGTACTTC. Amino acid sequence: CASSLEASGGRETQYF.

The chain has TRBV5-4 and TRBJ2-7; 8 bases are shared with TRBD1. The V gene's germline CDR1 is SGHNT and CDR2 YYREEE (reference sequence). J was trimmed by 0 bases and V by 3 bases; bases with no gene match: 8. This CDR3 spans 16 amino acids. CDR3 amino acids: CASSSYAGGRSYEQYF. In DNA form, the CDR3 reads TGTGCCAGCAGCTCTTACGCAGGGGGCCGCTCCTACGAGCAGTACTTC. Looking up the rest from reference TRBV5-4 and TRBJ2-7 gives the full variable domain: ETGVTQSPTHLIKTRGQQVTLRCSSQSGHNTVSWYQQALGQGPQFIFQYYREEENGRGNFPPRFSGLQFPNYSSELNVNALELDDSALYLCASSSYAGGRSYEQYFGPGTRLTVT.

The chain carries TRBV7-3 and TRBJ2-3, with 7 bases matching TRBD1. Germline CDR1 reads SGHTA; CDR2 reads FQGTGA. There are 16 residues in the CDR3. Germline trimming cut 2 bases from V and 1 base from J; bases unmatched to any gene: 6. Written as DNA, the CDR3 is TGTGCCAGCAGCTTAGTAGGGGGCGTCGGCACAGATACGCAGTATTTT. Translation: CASSLVGGVGTDTQYF.

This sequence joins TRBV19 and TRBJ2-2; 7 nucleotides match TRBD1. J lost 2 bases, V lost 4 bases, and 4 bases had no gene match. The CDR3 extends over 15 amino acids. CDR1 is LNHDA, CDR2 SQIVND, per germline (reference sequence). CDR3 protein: CASSRTGVNTGELFF. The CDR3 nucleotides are TGTGCCAGTAGTAGAACAGGGGTAAACACCGGGGAGCTGTTTTTT.

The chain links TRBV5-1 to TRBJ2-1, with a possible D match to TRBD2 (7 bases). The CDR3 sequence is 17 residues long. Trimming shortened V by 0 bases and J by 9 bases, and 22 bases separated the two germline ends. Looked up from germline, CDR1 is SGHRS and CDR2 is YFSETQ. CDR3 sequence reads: CASSLGPRGGSGGEQFF. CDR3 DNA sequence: TGCGCCAGCAGCTTGGGGCCTCGCGGGGGCTCCGGAGGTGAGCAGTTCTTC.

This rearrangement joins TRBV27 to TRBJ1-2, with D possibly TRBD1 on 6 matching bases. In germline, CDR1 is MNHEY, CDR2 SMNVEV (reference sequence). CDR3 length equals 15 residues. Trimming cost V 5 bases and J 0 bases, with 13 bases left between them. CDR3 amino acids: CASSRRNRANYGYTF. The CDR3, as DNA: TGTGCCAGCAGTCGCCGGAACAGGGCTAACTATGGCTACACCTTC.

CDR3 sequence reads: CASSVGPGVVQETQYF. The CDR3, as DNA: TGCGCCAGCAGCGTAGGGCCGGGGGTAGTCCAAGAGACCCAGTACTTC. This rearrangement joins TRBV5-1 to TRBJ2-5; a possible D gene is TRBD2 (6 bases). Trimming stripped 4 bases from V and 1 base from J, with 17 bases between. The CDR3 consists of 16 residues. CDR1 is SGHRS, CDR2 YFSETQ, per germline.

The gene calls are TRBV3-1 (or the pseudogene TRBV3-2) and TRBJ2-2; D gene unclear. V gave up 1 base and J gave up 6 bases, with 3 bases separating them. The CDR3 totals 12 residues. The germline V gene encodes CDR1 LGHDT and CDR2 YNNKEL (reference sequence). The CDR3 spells CASSQAAGELFF. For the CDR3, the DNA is TGTGCCAGCAGCCAAGCAGCCGGGGAGCTGTTTTTT.

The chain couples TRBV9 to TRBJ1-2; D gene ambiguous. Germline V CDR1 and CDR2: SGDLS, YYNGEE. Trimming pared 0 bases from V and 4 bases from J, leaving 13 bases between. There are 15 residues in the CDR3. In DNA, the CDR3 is TGTGCCAGCAGCGTAGCATCAGGCATGGGCTATGGCTACACCTTC. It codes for CASSVASGMGYGYTF.

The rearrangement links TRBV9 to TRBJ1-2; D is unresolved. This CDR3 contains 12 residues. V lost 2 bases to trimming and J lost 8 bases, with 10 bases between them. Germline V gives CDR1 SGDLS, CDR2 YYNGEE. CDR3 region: CASSVSGRGYTF. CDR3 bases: TGTGCCAGCAGCGTGAGCGGAAGGGGCTACACCTTC.

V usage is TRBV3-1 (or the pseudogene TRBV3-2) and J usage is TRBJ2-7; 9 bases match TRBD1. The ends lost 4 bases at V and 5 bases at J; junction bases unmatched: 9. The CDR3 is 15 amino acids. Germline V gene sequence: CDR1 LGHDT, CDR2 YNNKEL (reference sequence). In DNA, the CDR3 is TGTGCCAGCAGCCTTATGCCGGGACAGGGCCACGAGCAGTACTTC. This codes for CASSLMPGQGHEQYF.

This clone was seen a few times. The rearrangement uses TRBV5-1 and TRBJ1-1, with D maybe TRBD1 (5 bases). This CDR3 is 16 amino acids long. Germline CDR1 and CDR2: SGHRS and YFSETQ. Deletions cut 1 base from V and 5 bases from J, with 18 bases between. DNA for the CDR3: TGCGCCAGCAGCTTGCCGGGACTCCCTGGAGAAACTGAAGCTTTCTTT. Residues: CASSLPGLPGETEAFF.

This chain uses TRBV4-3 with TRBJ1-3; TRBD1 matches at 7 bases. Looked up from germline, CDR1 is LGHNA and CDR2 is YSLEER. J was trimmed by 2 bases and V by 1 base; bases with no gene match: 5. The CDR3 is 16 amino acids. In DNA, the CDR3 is TGCGCCAGCAGCCAAGGACAGGGTTTCGCTGGAAACACCATATATTTT. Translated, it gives CASSQGQGFAGNTIYF.